These 15 T cell receptor beta chains were all obtained from the same sample, sequenced in a study of Ad26.COV2.S vaccination and SARS-CoV-2 variants. The treatment is: 15 to 20 received Ad26.COV2.S at low or high dose, single or two shots; about 5 received placebo; per-sample allocation not given. Collection of samples fell on day 63 after the first vaccine or placebo injection. Produced via immunoSEQ multiplex PCR; TCRdb's table is partial and in-frame only. Altogether about 480,000 clones are present, around 90% being singletons, with the ten largest covering about 13%. Material: peripheral blood, obtained in a trial of Ad26.COV2.S vaccine versus placebo. These receptor sequences come from a person aged 18 to 59 who received the Ad26.COV2.S COVID-19 vaccine or a placebo.

This rearrangement joins TRBV7-8 to TRBJ2-7, with a tentative D call TRBD2 (5 bases). CDR1 is SGHVS and CDR2 is FQNEAQ in the germline V gene. The ends were cut back, 0 bases at V and 3 bases at J, with 9 bases in the middle. CDR3 length: 14 amino acids. CDR3 bases: TGTGCCAGCAGCTTAGCGCTGGGAGACTACGAGCAGTACTTC. Amino acid sequence: CASSLALGDYEQYF.

J is TRBJ1-2 and V is TRBV27; D is undetermined. CDR3 length: 13 amino acids. Looked up from germline, CDR1 is MNHEY and CDR2 is SMNVEV (reference sequence). Between the trimmed V and J ends, which lost 3 bases and 8 bases, there was a span of 13 bases. The CDR3 is CASSLVRGSGYTF. The CDR3 DNA follows: TGTGCCAGCAGTTTGGTTCGGGGATCCGGCTACACCTTC.

V is TRBV28 and J is TRBJ1-2, with 9 bases that match TRBD1. V was pared by 7 bases and J by 6 bases, with 9 bases of the junction left unmatched. Looked up from germline, CDR1 is MDHEN and CDR2 is SYDVKM. The CDR3 is made up of 14 amino acids. This CDR3 is CASTPGTGKHGYTF. In nucleotides, the CDR3 is TGTGCCAGCACCCCAGGGACAGGGAAGCATGGCTACACCTTC.

The DNA for the CDR3 is TGTGCCAGCAGACCCGGGGGGATCTCCTACAATGAGCAGTTCTTC. Protein product: CASRPGGISYNEQFF. This chain uses TRBV28 with TRBJ2-1, with 7 bases fitting TRBD2. Unmatched junction bases numbered 5, after V lost 6 bases and J lost 0 bases. The CDR3 consists of 15 residues. Germline loops: CDR1 MDHEN, CDR2 SYDVKM.

The rearrangement uses TRBV6-2 or TRBV6-3 and TRBJ2-2; 7 bases match TRBD1. This CDR3 contains 17 residues. J gave up 5 bases and V 4 bases, and 13 bases lay outside the gene matches. CDR1 and CDR2 (germline): MNHEY, SVGEGT. This CDR3 is CASSFESGGVRTGELFF. CDR3 coding DNA: TGTGCCAGCAGTTTTGAGTCAGGGGGAGTTAGGACCGGGGAGCTGTTTTTT.

The rearrangement links TRBV7-9 to TRBJ1-5; 8 bases are a match to TRBD1. The germline V gene encodes CDR1 SEHNR and CDR2 FQNEAQ (reference sequence). The CDR3 spans 14 residues. The ends lost 3 bases at V and 2 bases at J; junction bases unmatched: 0. The CDR3 reads CASSLTGGNQPQHF. CDR3 nucleotides: TGTGCCAGCAGCTTGACAGGGGGCAATCAGCCCCAGCATTTT.

The chain combines TRBV28 with TRBJ2-5, with 11 bases matching TRBD2. Germline V gene data show CDR1 as MDHEN and CDR2 as SYDVKM. CDR3 length: 17 residues. V gave up 3 bases and J gave up 1 base; unmatched junction bases: 7. The CDR3 bases are TGTGCCAGCAGTTTCTACACGACTAGCGGGGCCCAAGAGACCCAGTACTTC. Residues: CASSFYTTSGAQETQYF. The full variable domain, rest sourced from reference TRBV28 and TRBJ2-5, is DVKVTQSSRYLVKRTGEKVFLECVQDMDHENMFWYRQDPGLGLRLIYFSYDVKMKEKGDIPEGYSVSREKKERFSLILESASTNQTSMYLCASSFYTTSGAQETQYFGPGTRLLVL.

This clone has only a few counts. The chain employs TRBV7-9 and TRBJ1-1; 8 nucleotides agree with TRBD1. The CDR3 covers 17 residues. J gave up 1 base and V 1 base, and 8 bases lay outside the gene matches. Germline CDR1 SEHNR, CDR2 FQNEAQ (reference sequence). The CDR3 sequence is CASSLVGGTGTNTEAFF. CDR3 coding DNA: TGTGCCAGCAGCTTAGTAGGGGGGACAGGAACGAACACTGAAGCTTTCTTT.

This chain joins TRBV14 and TRBJ1-1; 8 nucleotides agree with TRBD1. V was pared by 3 bases and J by 10 bases, with 13 bases of the junction left unmatched. Germline CDR1 and CDR2: SGHDN and FVKESK. The CDR3 has 15 amino acids. The CDR3 region has the DNA TGTGCCAGCAGCCAGGGAATGGGACAGGCCCTGCGAGCTTTCTTT. As protein: CASSQGMGQALRAFF.

V and J are TRBV6-1 and TRBJ1-2; TRBD1 matches 7 bases. Germline CDR1 and CDR2: MNHNS and SASEGT. V shed 0 bases, J shed 4 bases, and the junction held 14 bases outside the gene matches. The CDR3 is 18 residues long. CDR3 bases: TGTGCCAGCAGTGAAGCTGGTAGATCGGCGGGACAGAGCTATGGCTACACCTTC. This translates into CASSEAGRSAGQSYGYTF.

The chain uses TRBV5-4 and TRBJ2-1; possibly TRBD2 for D (6 bases). The CDR3 totals 13 residues. V was trimmed by 4 bases and J by 9 bases, leaving 14 bases between them. Per the germline V gene, CDR1 is SGHNT and CDR2 is YYREEE (reference sequence). The CDR3 sequence: CASSTGLPGEQFF. The CDR3 bases are TGTGCCAGCAGCACGGGACTCCCTGGTGAGCAGTTCTTC.

The chain combines TRBV11-3 with TRBJ2-3; 7 bases align to TRBD1. After removal of 5 bases from V and 2 bases from J, the junction contained 10 bases not matched to a gene. There are 16 residues in the CDR3. In germline, CDR1 is SGHNT, CDR2 YENEEA. CDR3 region: CASSAGTAPDTDTQYF. CDR3 coding DNA: TGTGCCAGCAGCGCAGGGACAGCTCCAGACACAGATACGCAGTATTTT.

With regard to this clone: Other DNA sequences of this sample code for an identical CDR3. This chain uses TRBV2 with TRBJ1-5; no reliable D call. This CDR3 spans 12 amino acids. Trimming shortened V by 6 bases and J by 3 bases, and 6 bases separated the two germline ends. From germline, CDR1 is SNHLY and CDR2 FYNNEI. CDR3 loop: CASRASNQPQHF. CDR3 nucleotide sequence: TGTGCCAGCAGGGCTTCCAATCAGCCCCAGCATTTT.

J is TRBJ1-2 and V is TRBV7-9, with 9 positions matching TRBD1. CDR3 length equals 15 residues. Looked up from germline, CDR1 is SEHNR and CDR2 is FQNEAQ (reference sequence). Losses at the gene ends were 5 bases for V and 7 bases for J; bases not matched to a gene: 11. CDR3 coding DNA: TGTGCCAGCAGCCTCGGGACAGGGCAGAGCAGTGGCTACACCTTC. Amino acids: CASSLGTGQSSGYTF.

This clone was counted once. The CDR3 spells CASSEWGYNEQFF. For the CDR3, the DNA is TGTGCCAGCAGTGAATGGGGATACAATGAGCAGTTCTTC. The chain employs TRBV2 and TRBJ2-1; D is undetermined. The CDR3 totals 13 residues. V lost 2 bases, J lost 4 bases, and 6 bases lay in between. CDR1 SNHLY and CDR2 FYNNEI come from the germline V gene.